What follows are 25 T cell receptor beta chains derived from one specimen sequenced in a study of T cells in Graves' hyperthyroidism and ophthalmopathy. RNA transcripts provided the source from which TCR beta CDR3 regions were amplified. The HTBI primer set served for first-round RT-PCR of the TCR CDR3. Each CDR3 protein is one row after TCRdb ran MiXCR on the multiplex PCR reads. The sample shows about 840,000 distinct CDR3 sequences, more than 30% of them seen only once. The sequenced sample was blood. These TCRs come from a young man with Graves' hyperthyroidism.

This clonotype appeared many times. This chain uses TRBV20-1 with TRBJ1-6, with D maybe TRBD1 (5 bases). CDR3 size: 17 residues. CDR1 DFQATT and CDR2 SNEGSKA come from the germline V gene (reference sequence). Trimming took off 0 bases at V and 9 bases at J, with 21 bases between the two ends. CDR3 DNA: TGCAGTGCTAGAGATCCTAGTGAGGCAGGGTCCGGTTCACCCCTCCACTTT. This translates into CSARDPSEAGSGSPLHF.

This clonotype was counted once. It may be a read error: a sequence one base away is much more abundant. Lacking the conserved final phenylalanine or tryptophan, this CDR3 likely reflects a read error. The chain links TRBV20-1 to TRBJ1-5, with 8 bases aligning to TRBD1. Germline V gene data show CDR1 as DFQATT and CDR2 as SNEGSKA (reference sequence). The CDR3 consists of 14 residues. Germline trimming cut 3 bases from V and 5 bases from J; bases unmatched to any gene: 6. CDR3 coding DNA: TGCAGTGCTAGCGGGGACAGGTCCTATCAGCCCCAGCATCTT. Protein: CSASGDRSYQPQHL.

This clonotype has just a few counts. This chain joins TRBV5-1 and TRBJ2-2, with D possibly being TRBD1 (5 bases). V lost 0 bases and J 4 bases, leaving 7 bases between the germline ends. The CDR3 totals 14 residues. Germline assignment: CDR1 SGHRS and CDR2 YFSETQ. CDR3 protein: CASSLARATGELFF. The CDR3 DNA is TGCGCCAGCAGCTTGGCCAGGGCCACCGGGGAGCTGTTTTTT.

There are many counts of this clonotype. At one of its ends the junction is not consistent with the germline gene, which may arise from a read error. The rearrangement joins TRBV5-1 to TRBJ2-7; D is unresolved. CDR1 and CDR2 from the germline V gene are SGHRS and YFSETQ. This CDR3 is built from 12 residues. The CDR3: CASSLDSNEQYF. In nucleotides, the CDR3 is TGCGCCAGCAGCTTGGACTCCAACGAGCAGTACTTC.

In this sample, this clonotype turned up many times. The chain has TRBV20-1 and TRBJ1-1, with D tentatively TRBD1 (5 bases). This CDR3 region has 11 residues. CDR1 and CDR2 from the germline V gene are DFQATT and SNEGSKA (reference sequence). The ends were cut back, 6 bases at V and 9 bases at J, with 14 bases in the middle. This chain's CDR3 is CSAGQGGQAFF. In DNA, the CDR3 is TGCAGTGCGGGGCAGGGAGGGCAAGCTTTCTTT.

This clonotype was seen more than once but under ten times. In DNA form, the CDR3 reads TGCGCCAGCAGCCAAGATCGGGGTATCCTCAATCAGCCCCAGCATTTT. This encodes CASSQDRGILNQPQHF. The V call is TRBV4-3, the J call TRBJ1-5; D is unresolved. The V end lost 0 bases, the J end lost 3 bases, and 12 bases lay between the germline ends. CDR1 is LGHNA, CDR2 YSLEER, per germline. CDR3 length: 16 amino acids.

As concerns this clonotype: Possible read error: a much larger clone is one base away. This chain joins TRBV7-9 and TRBJ1-2; 7 bases are shared with TRBD1. Germline V gene lookup returns CDR1 SEHNR and CDR2 FQNEAQ (reference sequence). CDR3 length: 13 amino acids. J was trimmed by 6 bases and V by 4 bases; bases with no gene match: 5. In DNA, the CDR3 is TGTGCCAGCAGCTCAGGGGGTAGTGATGGCTACACCTTC. Its protein is CASSSGGSDGYTF.

This clonotype has a count of ten or more. The chain carries TRBV7-6 and TRBJ2-7; D is possibly TRBD2 (6 bases). The germline CDR1 and CDR2 sequences are SGHVS and FNYEAQ. This CDR3 comprises 14 residues. Trimming took 5 bases from V and 4 from J, leaving 15 bases between them. CDR3 sequence reads: CASSPMGTAYEQYF. CDR3 bases: TGTGCCAGCAGCCCGATGGGGACTGCTTACGAGCAGTACTTC.

Concerning this clonotype: Just one base apart from a much larger clone, this may be a read error. The V call is TRBV19, the J call TRBJ2-6; D unresolved. Germline CDR1 reads LNHDA; CDR2 reads SQIVND (reference sequence). The CDR3 totals 13 residues. Trimming took off 8 bases at V and 1 base at J, with 6 bases between the two ends. In DNA form, the CDR3 reads TGTGCCAGTGCACAGTCTGGGGCCAACGTCCTGACTTTC. Residues: CASAQSGANVLTF.

This clonotype has a handful of counts. The chain carries TRBV9 and TRBJ2-5, with TRBD1 matching over 11 bases. The germline V gene encodes CDR1 SGDLS and CDR2 YYNGEE. CDR3 length equals 15 residues. The V and J ends lost 0 bases and 5 bases, in that order; junction bases with no gene match: 3. The CDR3 loop reads CASSVGTGGRETQYF. Written as DNA, the CDR3 is TGTGCCAGCAGCGTAGGGACAGGGGGCAGGGAGACCCAGTACTTC. The complete variable domain, with remaining parts taken from reference TRBV9 and TRBJ2-5, reads DSGVTQTPKHLITATGQRVTLRCSPRSGDLSVYWYQQSLDQGLQFLIQYYNGEERAKGNILERFSAQQFPDLHSELNLSSLELGDSALYFCASSVGTGGRETQYFGPGTRLLVL.

This clonotype has a count of ten or more. The chain employs TRBV7-2 and TRBJ1-1; weak D call: TRBD1 (5 bases). This CDR3 comprises 13 residues. Trimming took 8 bases from V and 1 from J, leaving 11 bases between them. CDR1 and CDR2 (germline): SGHTA, FQGNSA. The CDR3 sequence is CASRRTSNTEAFF. For the CDR3, the DNA is TGTGCCAGCCGACGGACATCGAACACTGAAGCTTTCTTT.

The J gene is TRBJ2-1, the V gene TRBV4-1, with D maybe TRBD1 (5 bases). CDR1 MGHRA and CDR2 YSYEKL come from the germline V gene. CDR3 size: 15 residues. V was shortened by 4 bases and J by 0 bases, with 10 bases between the two germline ends. The CDR3: CASSPPDSSYNEQFF. As DNA, the CDR3 is TGCGCCAGCAGCCCGCCTGACAGCTCCTACAATGAGCAGTTCTTC.

V gene TRBV12-3 or TRBV12-4 combines with J gene TRBJ2-2; D not resolved. This CDR3 comprises 16 residues. The V end was cut by 3 bases, the J end by 5 bases, with 16 bases between. The CDR3 sequence is CASSLESGGPTGELFF. The DNA for the CDR3 is TGTGCCAGCAGTTTGGAGTCAGGCGGCCCGACCGGGGAGCTGTTTTTT.

The rearrangement uses TRBV9 and TRBJ1-6; D may be TRBD1 (6 bases). This CDR3 has 16 residues. The V end was cut by 4 bases, the J end by 5 bases, with 16 bases between. Germline V CDR1 and CDR2: SGDLS, YYNGEE. This chain's CDR3 is CASSMDLGADNSPLHF. The CDR3 nucleotides are TGTGCCAGCAGCATGGACCTGGGGGCTGATAATTCACCCCTCCACTTT.

The rearrangement uses TRBV11-2 and TRBJ1-1, with unresolved D. V lost 5 bases and J lost 5, with 12 bases in between. The CDR3 runs 13 residues. Germline V gene sequence: CDR1 SGHAT, CDR2 FQNNGV. CDR3 nucleotides: TGTGCCAGCAGCGCCGGGGATGAAACTGAAGCTTTCTTT. Amino acid sequence: CASSAGDETEAFF. Full variable domain (missing parts from reference TRBV11-2 and TRBJ1-1): EAGVAQSPRYKIIEKRQSVAFWCNPISGHATLYWYQQILGQGPKLLIQFQNNGVVDDSQLPKDRFSAERLKGVDSTLKIQPAKLEDSAVYLCASSAGDETEAFFGQGTRLTVV.

At least ten counts were recorded for this clonotype. V and J are TRBV7-9 and TRBJ1-2; maybe TRBD1 (5 bases). The germline V and J ends were trimmed by 0 bases and 4 bases, with 6 bases remaining between them. This CDR3 region has 13 residues. In germline, CDR1 is SEHNR, CDR2 FQNEAQ (reference sequence). The CDR3 reads CASSLAGVYGYTF. In DNA, the CDR3 is TGTGCCAGCAGCTTAGCGGGGGTCTATGGCTACACCTTC.

A few counts support this clonotype. Sequence at one end of the junction differs from germline and may be a read error. This chain joins TRBV4-1 and TRBJ1-5; weak D call: TRBD1 (5 bases). This CDR3 has 17 residues. Germline-derived CDR1 and CDR2 are MGHRA and YSYEKL. CDR3 nucleotides: TGCGCCAGCAGCCAAGACCCCGTGGGGACGGAGAATCAGGCCCAGCATTTT. Amino acids: CASSQDPVGTENQAQHF.

The rearrangement joins TRBV24-1 to TRBJ2-2; D possibly corresponds to TRBD2 (5 bases). There are 15 residues in the CDR3. Trimming took off 11 bases at V and 6 bases at J, with 21 bases between the two ends. Germline CDR1 reads KGHDR; CDR2 reads SFDVKD. CDR3 DNA: TGTGCCAGCACTGAGCCGGGGAGAACACCCGGGGAGCTGTTTTTT. Translating gives CASTEPGRTPGELFF.

On this clonotype: Given the absence of the conserved phenylalanine or tryptophan at the CDR3 end, a read error is likely. V is TRBV7-9 and J is TRBJ2-7; no definite D call. Germline CDR1 reads SEHNR; CDR2 reads FQNEAQ (reference sequence). CDR3 length: 13 amino acids. V was shortened by 1 base and J by 2 bases, with 6 bases between the two germline ends. CDR3 DNA sequence: TGTGCCAGCAGCTTAGACGATCCCTACGAGCAGTACCTC. Protein: CASSLDDPYEQYL.

This rearrangement joins TRBV9 to TRBJ2-7; TRBD2 agrees at 11 bases. The CDR3 is 15 residues long. CDR1 and CDR2 (germline): SGDLS, YYNGEE. V lost 4 bases, J lost 2 bases, and 5 bases stayed unmatched. The CDR3 DNA reads as TGTGCCAGCAGCTTAGAGGGACTAGCGGCCTACGAGCAGTACTTC. Translated: CASSLEGLAAYEQYF. Full variable domain (outside the CDR3, taken from reference TRBV9 and TRBJ2-7): DSGVTQTPKHLITATGQRVTLRCSPRSGDLSVYWYQQSLDQGLQFLIQYYNGEERAKGNILERFSAQQFPDLHSELNLSSLELGDSALYFCASSLEGLAAYEQYFGPGTRLTVT.

The V call is TRBV7-6, the J call TRBJ2-7; no clear D. CDR3 length equals 14 residues. Germline V lookup: CDR1 SGHVS, CDR2 FNYEAQ. Trimming cost V 4 bases and J 2 bases, with 12 bases left between them. DNA of the CDR3: TGTGCCAGCAGCTCCGAAGGAGCTACCTACGAGCAGTACTTC. Translated, it gives CASSSEGATYEQYF.

Concerning this clonotype: This may arise from a read error, as a much more abundant clone is one base away. This chain links TRBV5-1 with TRBJ1-1, with D possibly being TRBD1 (5 bases). With 4 bases removed from V and 7 bases from J, the gap between germline ends came to 11 bases. Per germline, CDR1 SGHRS and CDR2 YFSETQ. This CDR3 is 12 amino acids long. As DNA, the CDR3 is TGCGCCAGCAGCATCCGGGGCAATGAAGCTTTCTTT. Protein sequence: CASSIRGNEAFF. Full variable domain (outside the CDR3, taken from reference TRBV5-1 and TRBJ1-1): KAGVTQTPRYLIKTRGQQVTLSCSPISGHRSVSWYQQTPGQGLQFLFEYFSETQRNKGNFPGRFSGRQFSNSRSEMNVSTLELGDSALYLCASSIRGNEAFFGQGTRLTVV.

This clonotype has a handful of counts. The chain's CDR3 is CASSLEQGLASGEQYF. CDR3 nucleotides: TGTGCCAGCAGCTTAGAGCAGGGACTAGCATCCGGCGAGCAGTACTTC. The chain joins TRBV11-2 to TRBJ2-7; TRBD2 aligns across 9 bases. This CDR3 is 16 amino acids long. Germline CDR1 is SGHAT and CDR2 is FQNNGV. The ends lost 0 bases at V and 6 bases at J; junction bases unmatched: 9.

In its sample, this clonotype was seen once. The chain uses TRBV12-3 or TRBV12-4 and TRBJ2-7; 7 positions match TRBD1. CDR3 length: 15 amino acids. With V trimmed by 5 bases and J by 2 bases, 9 bases remained unmatched. The CDR3 sequence: CASSHPGTEPYEQYF. In DNA, the CDR3 is TGTGCCAGCAGTCACCCCGGGACAGAACCCTACGAGCAGTACTTC.

This clonotype was detected only a few times. The J gene is TRBJ1-6, the V gene TRBV6-5; a possible D gene is TRBD1 (6 bases). The CDR3 loop spans 12 amino acids. Trimming pared 11 bases from V and 8 bases from J, leaving 13 bases between. From germline, CDR1 is MNHEY and CDR2 SVGAGI. CDR3 sequence reads: CAAGEFYSPLHF. As DNA, the CDR3 is TGTGCCGCAGGGGAGTTTTATTCACCCCTCCACTTT.